The next 30 T cell receptor beta chains were all read from a single sample in a study of HIV-infected patients and healthy controls. TCRdb reprocessed the 5' RACE reads with MiXCR, giving one entry per CDR3 protein. This table has roughly 70,000 distinct CDR3 sequences, 16% appearing once. The sample was CD4+ T cells from blood. The source is a human donor in good health.

This clonotype was seen repeatedly, ten times or more. The rearrangement uses TRBV13 and TRBJ2-5; 8 positions agree with TRBD1. The CDR3 extends over 13 amino acids. V dropped 5 bases and J dropped 6; count of bases not matched to a gene: 5. In germline, CDR1 is PRHDT, CDR2 FYEKMQ (reference sequence). In DNA, the CDR3 is TGTGCCAGCAGCCTCGGACAGGGACAGACCCAGTACTTC. Protein product: CASSLGQGQTQYF.

The table lists this clonotype with a few counts. The chain combines TRBV9 with TRBJ2-3; 7 bases are a match to TRBD2. This CDR3 is built from 14 residues. The germline V gene has CDR1 SGDLS and CDR2 YYNGEE. V shed 5 bases and J 2 bases; nucleotides not matched to a gene: 5. CDR3 region: CASSAGVITDTQYF. The CDR3 region has the DNA TGTGCCAGCAGTGCGGGGGTAATCACAGATACGCAGTATTTT.

The J gene is TRBJ1-5, the V gene TRBV6-6, with D unclear. CDR1 and CDR2 from the germline V gene are MNHNY and SVGAGI (reference sequence). This CDR3 spans 13 amino acids. The V gene lost 7 bases and the J gene lost 5 bases, with 12 bases spanning the gap. The CDR3 protein is CASNPSSDQPQHF. The CDR3 DNA reads TGTGCCAGCAACCCTAGCTCGGATCAGCCCCAGCATTTT.

The chain carries TRBV25-1 and TRBJ1-1, with D perhaps TRBD1 (6 bases). With 4 bases removed from V and 11 bases from J, the gap between germline ends came to 14 bases. CDR1 and CDR2 (germline): MGHDK, SYGVNS. The CDR3 sequence is 12 residues long. The CDR3 nucleotides read TGTGCCAGCAGTGGGACAGTCCTCCGGGCTTTCTTT. This codes for CASSGTVLRAFF. The variable domain in full, completed from reference TRBV25-1 and TRBJ1-1, reads EADIYQTPRYLVIGTGKKITLECSQTMGHDKMYWYQQDPGMELHLIHYSYGVNSTEKGDLSSESTVSRIRTEHFPLTLESARPSHTSQYLCASSGTVLRAFFGQGTRLTVV.

This chain uses TRBV12-3 or TRBV12-4 with TRBJ2-7, with TRBD1 as a possible D gene (6 bases). V was clipped by 5 bases and J by 1 base, with 12 bases between them. The CDR3 sequence is 14 residues long. The CDR3 DNA is TGTGCCAGCAGTAATCGGGACACATCCTACGAGCAGTACTTC. Translated: CASSNRDTSYEQYF.

The V and J genes are TRBV18 and TRBJ1-5, with D maybe TRBD1 (6 bases). The CDR3 is 16 amino acids. Trimming shortened V by 3 bases and J by 5 bases, and 17 bases separated the two germline ends. Per germline, CDR1 KGHSH and CDR2 LQKENI. The CDR3 region is CASSPSQGLRDQPQHF. The DNA for the CDR3 is TGTGCCAGCTCACCGTCCCAGGGGCTGCGGGATCAGCCCCAGCATTTT.

This clonotype came up many times. V usage is TRBV20-1 and J usage is TRBJ2-3; tentative D call: TRBD2 (6 bases). Germline V gene sequence: CDR1 DFQATT, CDR2 SNEGSKA (reference sequence). The CDR3 loop spans 14 amino acids. V lost 6 bases, J lost 9 bases, and 22 bases lay in between. CDR3 in DNA: TGCAGTGCGACAGAATTCGGGAGCGTTGACACGCAGTATTTT. Protein: CSATEFGSVDTQYF.

V and J are TRBV19 and TRBJ1-2; D is uncertain. The germline V and J ends were trimmed by 6 bases and 0 bases, with 8 bases remaining between them. The CDR3 runs 13 residues. CDR1 is LNHDA, CDR2 SQIVND, per germline (reference sequence). DNA for the CDR3: TGTGCCAGTAGAATTAACGCTAACTATGGCTACACCTTC. Residues: CASRINANYGYTF.

The CDR3 here is CASSQTILAGVPDTQYF. DNA for the CDR3: TGCGCCAGCAGCCAGACCATACTAGCGGGAGTCCCAGATACGCAGTATTTT. This chain connects TRBV5-1 to TRBJ2-3, with 11 bases identical to TRBD2. Losses at the gene ends were 4 bases for V and 4 bases for J; bases not matched to a gene: 11. Germline CDR1 and CDR2: SGHRS and YFSETQ. CDR3 length: 17 amino acids. Full variable domain (missing parts from reference TRBV5-1 and TRBJ2-3): KAGVTQTPRYLIKTRGQQVTLSCSPISGHRSVSWYQQTPGQGLQFLFEYFSETQRNKGNFPGRFSGRQFSNSRSEMNVSTLELGDSALYLCASSQTILAGVPDTQYFGPGTRLTVL.

The J gene is TRBJ1-1, the V gene TRBV5-1, with D unresolved. The CDR3 sequence is 13 residues long. Germline-derived CDR1 and CDR2 are SGHRS and YFSETQ. With 2 bases removed from V and 4 bases from J, the gap between germline ends came to 9 bases. The CDR3 spells CASSFGTVTEAFF. As DNA, the CDR3 is TGCGCCAGCAGCTTCGGAACAGTCACTGAAGCTTTCTTT. The full variable domain, rest sourced from reference TRBV5-1 and TRBJ1-1, is KAGVTQTPRYLIKTRGQQVTLSCSPISGHRSVSWYQQTPGQGLQFLFEYFSETQRNKGNFPGRFSGRQFSNSRSEMNVSTLELGDSALYLCASSFGTVTEAFFGQGTRLTVV.

This clonotype appeared many times. The V and J genes are TRBV7-2 and TRBJ2-7, with 7 nucleotides matching TRBD2. J was trimmed by 0 bases and V by 6 bases; bases with no gene match: 8. Germline V gene sequence: CDR1 SGHTA, CDR2 FQGNSA. CDR3 length: 15 residues. DNA of the CDR3: TGTGCCAGCAGTTACGGGGGGACTCTCTCCTACGAGCAGTACTTC. Translated: CASSYGGTLSYEQYF.

A few counts support this clonotype. The chain joins TRBV6-2 or TRBV6-3 to TRBJ2-3, with 7 bases fitting TRBD1. The junction had 14 bases not matched to a gene; V was cut back by 6 bases and J by 2 bases. Germline V gene lookup returns CDR1 MNHEY and CDR2 SVGEGT. There are 17 residues in the CDR3. This chain's CDR3 is CASRRGPATGHTDTQYF. CDR3 nucleotides: TGTGCCAGCAGGAGGGGGCCAGCGACCGGGCACACAGATACGCAGTATTTT.

This clonotype was seen a few times. This rearrangement joins TRBV6-5 to TRBJ2-1, with 12 bases fitting TRBD2. J was trimmed by 7 bases and V by 10 bases; bases with no gene match: 2. Germline lookup yields CDR1 MNHEY and CDR2 SVGAGI. The CDR3 totals 12 residues. CDR3 sequence: CATGLAGNEQFF. Written as DNA, the CDR3 is TGTGCCACAGGACTAGCGGGAAATGAGCAGTTCTTC.

The J gene is TRBJ2-1, the V gene TRBV5-8, with 11 bases lining up with TRBD2. From germline, CDR1 is SGHTS and CDR2 YDEGEE. CDR3 length: 16 residues. After removal of 2 bases from V and 9 bases from J, the junction contained 10 bases not matched to a gene. The CDR3 reads CASSFGQLAGVSEQFF. CDR3 in DNA: TGTGCCAGCAGCTTCGGCCAACTAGCGGGAGTGAGTGAGCAGTTCTTC.

This clonotype was observed a handful of times. The V and J genes are TRBV11-2 and TRBJ2-3; no clear D gene. This CDR3 comprises 13 residues. Trimming cost V 4 bases and J 0 bases, with 5 bases left between them. Germline CDR1 and CDR2: SGHAT and FQNNGV. For the CDR3, the DNA is TGTGCCAGCAGCTATCCTAGCACAGATACGCAGTATTTT. The encoded protein is CASSYPSTDTQYF. The full variable domain, in which reference TRBV11-2 and TRBJ2-3 provide the parts outside the CDR3, is EAGVAQSPRYKIIEKRQSVAFWCNPISGHATLYWYQQILGQGPKLLIQFQNNGVVDDSQLPKDRFSAERLKGVDSTLKIQPAKLEDSAVYLCASSYPSTDTQYFGPGTRLTVL.

The rearrangement links TRBV19 to TRBJ2-3, with unresolved D. The CDR3 runs 14 residues. The V end was cut by 4 bases, the J end by 2 bases, with 10 bases between. CDR1 is LNHDA, CDR2 SQIVND, per germline (reference sequence). The CDR3 coding sequence is TGTGCCAGTAGTACGACTGTGGTCACAGATACGCAGTATTTT. Its translation: CASSTTVVTDTQYF.

This clonotype was detected only a few times. This chain links TRBV19 with TRBJ2-2, with D maybe TRBD2 (6 bases). Germline loops: CDR1 LNHDA, CDR2 SQIVND (reference sequence). This CDR3 region has 16 residues. V was trimmed by 3 bases and J by 1 base, leaving 12 bases between them. The CDR3 nucleotides are TGTGCCAGTAGTATCCGGAGCGGGCTGAACACCGGGGAGCTGTTTTTT. Its protein product is CASSIRSGLNTGELFF. Looking up the rest from reference TRBV19 and TRBJ2-2 gives the full variable domain: DGGITQSPKYLFRKEGQNVTLSCEQNLNHDAMYWYRQDPGQGLRLIYYSQIVNDFQKGDIAEGYSVSREKKESFPLTVTSAQKNPTAFYLCASSIRSGLNTGELFFGEGSRLTVL.

This clonotype has more than one count but fewer than ten. CDR3 in amino acids: CASSHTGTGAHEQYF. DNA of the CDR3: TGTGCCAGCAGCCACACCGGGACCGGGGCCCACGAGCAGTACTTC. This chain links TRBV14 with TRBJ2-7; D tentatively reads TRBD1 or TRBD2 (5 bases each). The ends were cut back, 3 bases at V and 5 bases at J, with 17 bases in the middle. The CDR3 runs to 15 residues. The germline CDR1 and CDR2 sequences are SGHDN and FVKESK. Complete variable domain (other parts from reference TRBV14 and TRBJ2-7): EAGVTQFPSHSVIEKGQTVTLRCDPISGHDNLYWYRRVMGKEIKFLLHFVKESKQDESGMPNNRFLAERTGGTYSTLKVQPAELEDSGVYFCASSHTGTGAHEQYFGPGTRLTVT.

This clonotype was counted ten times or more. The V and J genes are TRBV5-1 and TRBJ1-2, with 9 nucleotides matching TRBD1. V shed 0 bases, J shed 7 bases, and the junction held 16 bases outside the gene matches. This CDR3 is built from 18 residues. Germline V gene lookup returns CDR1 SGHRS and CDR2 YFSETQ. The CDR3 DNA sequence: TGCGCCAGCAGCTTGGGCGTGCCCGGGACAGGGCCGAGAACTGGCTACACCTTC. Its translation is CASSLGVPGTGPRTGYTF.

V is TRBV2 and J is TRBJ1-2; D is uncertain. Germline V gene sequence: CDR1 SNHLY, CDR2 FYNNEI. The V gene lost 3 bases and the J gene lost 4 bases, with 12 bases spanning the gap. This CDR3 region has 14 residues. DNA of the CDR3: TGTGCCAGCAGTGAGGAACGGGGAGGCTATGGCTACACCTTC. Residues: CASSEERGGYGYTF. Looking up the rest from reference TRBV2 and TRBJ1-2 gives the full variable domain: EPEVTQTPSHQVTQMGQEVILRCVPISNHLYFYWYRQILGQKVEFLVSFYNNEISEKSEIFDDQFSVERPDGSNFTLKIRSTKLEDSAMYFCASSEERGGYGYTFGSGTRLTVV.

This clonotype has only a few counts. The V and J genes are TRBV21-1 and TRBJ1-1. TRBV21-1 is assigned pseudogene status. The CDR3 runs to 13 residues. CDR3 in amino acids: CASSPEGNTEAFF. CDR3 DNA sequence: TGTGCCAGCAGCCCAGAGGGGAACACTGAAGCTTTCTTT.

The chain joins TRBV7-2 to TRBJ2-1, with a possible D match to TRBD1 (6 bases). This CDR3 is 15 amino acids long. CDR1 and CDR2 from the germline V gene are SGHTA and FQGNSA. Trimming took off 5 bases at V and 2 bases at J, with 13 bases between the two ends. Here the CDR3 DNA reads TGTGCCAGCAGCCCCACCGGACAGCCCTACAATGAGCAGTTCTTC. Its protein product is CASSPTGQPYNEQFF.

This chain connects TRBV12-3 or TRBV12-4 to TRBJ2-1, with D unclear. CDR3 length equals 11 residues. Trimming removed 3 bases at V and 8 bases at J, with 5 bases between. The CDR3 DNA sequence: TGTGCCAGCAGTTTTCGCGATGAGCAGTTCTTC. It codes for CASSFRDEQFF.

The chain links TRBV7-9 to TRBJ1-1, with D possibly TRBD1 on 6 matching bases. Trimming pared 3 bases from V and 4 bases from J, leaving 12 bases between. The CDR3 has 14 amino acids. The germline V gene encodes CDR1 SEHNR and CDR2 FQNEAQ (reference sequence). The CDR3 protein is CASSFSQGPTEAFF. The CDR3 DNA is TGTGCCAGCAGCTTTTCGCAGGGGCCCACTGAAGCTTTCTTT.

This clonotype occurred many times. This rearrangement joins TRBV29-1 to TRBJ2-1; D call uncertain. The germline gives CDR1 SQVTM, CDR2 ANQGSEA. The CDR3 is made up of 13 amino acids. V was cut by 4 bases and J by 6 bases, with 13 bases left in between. The CDR3 DNA follows: TGCAGCGTTGCCAGCGAAGGGTTCAATGAGCAGTTCTTC. Amino acid sequence: CSVASEGFNEQFF.

This clonotype was observed a few times. In DNA form, the CDR3 reads TGTGCCAGCAGGAGAGGGGAACGAACAGATACGCAGTATTTT. Translated: CASRRGERTDTQYF. J is TRBJ2-3 and V is TRBV6-5; TRBD1 or TRBD2 may be the D gene (5 bases each). CDR3 length: 14 residues. V lost 6 bases and J lost 3, with 13 bases in between. Germline V CDR1 and CDR2: MNHEY, SVGAGI.

The CDR3 nucleotides read TGTGCCAGCAGTGTATCAGGGAACCACTATGGCTACACCTTC. Amino acid sequence: CASSVSGNHYGYTF. The chain is built from TRBV28 and TRBJ1-2; maybe TRBD1 (5 bases). CDR3 length equals 14 residues. The V end lost 5 bases, the J end lost 3 bases, and 13 bases lay between the germline ends. Germline assignment: CDR1 MDHEN and CDR2 SYDVKM.

This clonotype was observed a handful of times. The J gene is TRBJ2-3, the V gene TRBV7-2, with 9 bases lining up with TRBD2. The trim removed 4 bases at V and 15 bases at J, leaving 14 bases unmatched. The CDR3 runs 14 residues. The germline gives CDR1 SGHTA, CDR2 FQGNSA. The CDR3 sequence is CASSSPLAGSLKYF. The CDR3 nucleotides are TGTGCCAGCAGCTCCCCCCTAGCGGGGTCGTTGAAATATTTT.

This clonotype was counted only a few times. The chain is built from TRBV10-3 and TRBJ1-1; possible D gene TRBD1, 6 bases. From germline, CDR1 is ENHRY and CDR2 SYGVKD. This CDR3 region has 15 residues. V shed 0 bases and J shed 4 bases, with 12 bases lying between them. The CDR3 DNA reads TGTGCCATCAGTGAGTCGGCACAACAGGGCACTGAAGCTTTCTTT. This sequence encodes CAISESAQQGTEAFF.

The table lists this clonotype with a few counts. The gene calls are TRBV28 and TRBJ1-6; D uncertain. This CDR3 spans 17 amino acids. V lost 8 bases to trimming and J lost 6 bases, with 23 bases between them. Germline V gene lookup returns CDR1 MDHEN and CDR2 SYDVKM. The CDR3 coding sequence is TGTGCCAGCCAACCGTCTTCTGGAGTATTCTTTAATTCACCCCTCCACTTT. This sequence encodes CASQPSSGVFFNSPLHF.